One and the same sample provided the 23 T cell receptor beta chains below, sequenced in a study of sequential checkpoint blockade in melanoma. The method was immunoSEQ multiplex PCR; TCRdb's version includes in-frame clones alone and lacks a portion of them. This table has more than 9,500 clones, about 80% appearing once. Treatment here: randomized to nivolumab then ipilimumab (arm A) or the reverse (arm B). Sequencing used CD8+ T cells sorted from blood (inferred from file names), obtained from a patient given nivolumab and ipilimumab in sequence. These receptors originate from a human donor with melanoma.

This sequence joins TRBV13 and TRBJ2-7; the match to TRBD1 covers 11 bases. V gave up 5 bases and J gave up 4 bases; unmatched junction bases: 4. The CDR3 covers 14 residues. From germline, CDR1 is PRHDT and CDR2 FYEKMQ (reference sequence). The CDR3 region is CASSTGQGGYEQYF. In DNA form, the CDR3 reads TGTGCCAGCAGCACGGGACAGGGGGGTTACGAGCAGTACTTC.

CDR3 sequence reads: CASSLWRENTEAFF. The CDR3 DNA reads as TGTGCCAGCAGTTTGTGGAGAGAGAACACTGAAGCTTTCTTT. The V and J genes are TRBV28 and TRBJ1-1; no clear D gene. Germline CDR1 MDHEN, CDR2 SYDVKM. V lost 3 bases to trimming and J lost 1 base, with 9 bases between them. The CDR3 totals 14 residues.

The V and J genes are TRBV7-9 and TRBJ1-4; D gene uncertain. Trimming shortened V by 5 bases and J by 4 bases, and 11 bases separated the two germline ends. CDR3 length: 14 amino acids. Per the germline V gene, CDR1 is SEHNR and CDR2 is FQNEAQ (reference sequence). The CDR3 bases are TGTGCCAGCAGCAATCCGGGAGTTAATGAAAAACTGTTTTTT. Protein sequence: CASSNPGVNEKLFF.

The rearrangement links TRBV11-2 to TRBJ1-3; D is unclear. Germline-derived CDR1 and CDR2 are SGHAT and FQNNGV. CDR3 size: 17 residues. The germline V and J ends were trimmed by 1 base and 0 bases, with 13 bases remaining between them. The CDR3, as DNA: TGTGCCAGCAGCTTAGTCCCCATATCGGTCTCTGGAAACACCATATATTTT. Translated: CASSLVPISVSGNTIYF.

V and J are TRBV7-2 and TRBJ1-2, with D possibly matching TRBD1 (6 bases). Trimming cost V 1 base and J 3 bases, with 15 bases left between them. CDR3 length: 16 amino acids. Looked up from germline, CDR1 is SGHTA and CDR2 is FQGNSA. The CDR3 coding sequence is TGTGCCAGCAGCTTAGTCCAGGGGCGCGGAGACTATGGCTACACCTTC. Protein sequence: CASSLVQGRGDYGYTF.

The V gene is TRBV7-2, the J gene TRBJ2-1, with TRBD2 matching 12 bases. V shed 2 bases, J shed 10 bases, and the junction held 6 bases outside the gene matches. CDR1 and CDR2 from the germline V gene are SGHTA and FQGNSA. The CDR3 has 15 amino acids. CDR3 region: CASSLWGGLAGEQFF. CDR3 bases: TGTGCCAGCAGCTTATGGGGCGGACTAGCGGGGGAGCAGTTCTTC.

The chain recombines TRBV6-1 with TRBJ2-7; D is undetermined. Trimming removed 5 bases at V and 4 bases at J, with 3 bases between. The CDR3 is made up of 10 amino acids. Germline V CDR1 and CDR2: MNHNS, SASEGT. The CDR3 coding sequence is TGTGCCAGCAGTCTGTACGAGCAGTACTTC. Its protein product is CASSLYEQYF.

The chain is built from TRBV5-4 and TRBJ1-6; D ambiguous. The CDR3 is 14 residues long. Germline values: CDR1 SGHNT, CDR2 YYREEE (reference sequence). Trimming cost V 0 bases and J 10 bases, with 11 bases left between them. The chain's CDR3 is CASSLAHIPSPLHF. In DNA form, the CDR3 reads TGTGCCAGCAGCTTGGCGCACATCCCCTCACCCCTCCACTTT.

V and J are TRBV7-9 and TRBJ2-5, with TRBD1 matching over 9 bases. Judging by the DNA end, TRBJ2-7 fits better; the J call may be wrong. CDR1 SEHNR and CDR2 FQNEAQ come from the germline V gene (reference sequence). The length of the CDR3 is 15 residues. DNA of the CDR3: TGTGCCAGCAGCCCACGGACAGGGGCCTCCTACGAGCAGTACTTC. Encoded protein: CASSPRTGASYEQYF.

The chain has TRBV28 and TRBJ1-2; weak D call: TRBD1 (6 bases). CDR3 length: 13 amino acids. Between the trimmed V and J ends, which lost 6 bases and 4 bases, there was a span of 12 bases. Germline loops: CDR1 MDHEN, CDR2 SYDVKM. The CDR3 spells CASSAGVGYGYTF. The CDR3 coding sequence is TGTGCCAGCAGCGCAGGGGTTGGCTATGGCTACACCTTC.

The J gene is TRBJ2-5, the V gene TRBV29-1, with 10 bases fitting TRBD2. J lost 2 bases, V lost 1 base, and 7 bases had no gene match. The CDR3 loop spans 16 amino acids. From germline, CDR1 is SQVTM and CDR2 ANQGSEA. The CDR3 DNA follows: TGCAGCGTTGAAGGGCCTAGCGGGGGCGATCAAGAGACCCAGTACTTC. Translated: CSVEGPSGGDQETQYF. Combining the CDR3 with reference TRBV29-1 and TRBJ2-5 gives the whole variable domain SAVISQKPSRDICQRGTSLTIQCQVDSQVTMMFWYRQQPGQSLTLIATANQGSEATYESGFVIDKFPISRPNLTFSTLTVSNMSPEDSSIYLCSVEGPSGGDQETQYFGPGTRLLVL.

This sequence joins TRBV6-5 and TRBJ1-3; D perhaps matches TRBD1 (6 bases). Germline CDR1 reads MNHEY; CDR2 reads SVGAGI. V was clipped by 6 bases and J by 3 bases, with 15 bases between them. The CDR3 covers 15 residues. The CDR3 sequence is CASSSRGSNGNTIYF. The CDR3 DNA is TGTGCCAGCAGCTCCAGGGGCAGCAATGGAAACACCATATATTTT.

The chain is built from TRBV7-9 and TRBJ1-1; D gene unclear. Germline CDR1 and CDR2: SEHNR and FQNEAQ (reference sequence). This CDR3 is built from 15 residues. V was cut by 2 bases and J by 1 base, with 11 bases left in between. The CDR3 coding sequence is TGTGCCAGCAGCTTAAGTGACTCTCAGAACACTGAAGCTTTCTTT. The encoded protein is CASSLSDSQNTEAFF. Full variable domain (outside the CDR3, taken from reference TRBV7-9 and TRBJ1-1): DTGVSQNPRHKITKRGQNVTFRCDPISEHNRLYWYRQTLGQGPEFLTYFQNEAQLEKSRLLSDRFSAERPKGSFSTLEIQRTEQGDSAMYLCASSLSDSQNTEAFFGQGTRLTVV.

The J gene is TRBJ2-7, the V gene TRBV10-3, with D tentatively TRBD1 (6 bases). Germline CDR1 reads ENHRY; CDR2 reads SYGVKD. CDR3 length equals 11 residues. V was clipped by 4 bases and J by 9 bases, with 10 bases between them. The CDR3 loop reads CAISAGERQYF. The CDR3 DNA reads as TGTGCCATCAGTGCAGGGGAGCGGCAGTACTTC.

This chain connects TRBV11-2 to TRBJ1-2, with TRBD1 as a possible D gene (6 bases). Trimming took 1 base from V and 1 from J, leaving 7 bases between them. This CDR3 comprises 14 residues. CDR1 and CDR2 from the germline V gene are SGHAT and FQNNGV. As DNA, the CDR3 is TGTGCCAGCAGCTTAGGGGACATTAACTATGGCTACACCTTC. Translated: CASSLGDINYGYTF.

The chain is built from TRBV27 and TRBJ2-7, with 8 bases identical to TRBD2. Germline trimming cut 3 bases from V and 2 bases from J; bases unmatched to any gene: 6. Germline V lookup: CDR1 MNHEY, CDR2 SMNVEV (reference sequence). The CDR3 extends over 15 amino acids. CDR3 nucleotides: TGTGCCAGCAGTTTCATAGCGGGGATTACCTACGAGCAGTACTTC. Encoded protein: CASSFIAGITYEQYF.

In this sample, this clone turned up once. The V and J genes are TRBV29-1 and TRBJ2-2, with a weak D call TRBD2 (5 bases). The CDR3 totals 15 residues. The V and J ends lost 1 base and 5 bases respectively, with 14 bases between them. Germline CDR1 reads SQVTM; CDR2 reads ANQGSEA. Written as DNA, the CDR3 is TGCAGCGTTGAAGCCCGAGGGAGTTTAACCGGGGAGCTGTTTTTT. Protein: CSVEARGSLTGELFF.

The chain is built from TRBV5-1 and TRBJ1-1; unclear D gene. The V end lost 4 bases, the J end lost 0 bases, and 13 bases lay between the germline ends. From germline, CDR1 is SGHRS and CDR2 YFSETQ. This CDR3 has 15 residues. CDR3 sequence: CASSPRLSMNTEAFF. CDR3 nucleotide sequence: TGCGCCAGCAGCCCCCGACTGTCAATGAACACTGAAGCTTTCTTT.

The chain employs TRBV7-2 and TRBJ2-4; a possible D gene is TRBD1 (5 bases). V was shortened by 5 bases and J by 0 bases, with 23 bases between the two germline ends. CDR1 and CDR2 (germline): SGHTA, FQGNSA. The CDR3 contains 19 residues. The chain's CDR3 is CASSQTGIPGSLAKNIQYF. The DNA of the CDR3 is TGTGCCAGCAGCCAAACAGGCATCCCAGGTTCTTTAGCCAAAAACATTCAGTACTTC.

CDR3 nucleotide sequence: TGTGCCAGCGGATACAAAGACAGGGCTGGTGAGCAGTTCTTC. Encoded protein: CASGYKDRAGEQFF. The genes are TRBV6-6 and TRBJ2-1; 7 bases agree with TRBD1. The V gene end was trimmed by 8 bases and the J gene end by 9 bases; junction bases not matched to a gene: 13. This CDR3 spans 14 amino acids. The germline gives CDR1 MNHNY, CDR2 SVGAGI (reference sequence).

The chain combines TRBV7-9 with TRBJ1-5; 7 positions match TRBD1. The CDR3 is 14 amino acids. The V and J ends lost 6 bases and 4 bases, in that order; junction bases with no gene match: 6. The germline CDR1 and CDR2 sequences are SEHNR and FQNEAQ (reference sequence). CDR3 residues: CASSNRDSNQPQHF. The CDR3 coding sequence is TGTGCCAGCAGTAACAGGGACAGTAATCAGCCCCAGCATTTT.

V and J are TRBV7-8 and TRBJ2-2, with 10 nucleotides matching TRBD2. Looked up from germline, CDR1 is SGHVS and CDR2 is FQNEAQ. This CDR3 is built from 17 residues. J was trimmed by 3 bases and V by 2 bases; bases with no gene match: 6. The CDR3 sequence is CASSLFLAGAHTGELFF. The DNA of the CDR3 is TGTGCCAGCAGCTTATTTCTAGCGGGGGCTCACACCGGGGAGCTGTTTTTT.

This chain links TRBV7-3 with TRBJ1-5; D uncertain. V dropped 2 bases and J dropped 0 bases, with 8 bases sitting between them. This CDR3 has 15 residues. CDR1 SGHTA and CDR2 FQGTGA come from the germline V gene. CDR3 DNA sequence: TGTGCCAGCAGCTTAGAGGGAAATAGCAATCAGCCCCAGCATTTT. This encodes CASSLEGNSNQPQHF.